This T cell receptor beta chain was retrieved from a study of neurological immune-mediated disorders. V was clipped by 5 bases and J by 4 bases, with 20 bases between them. Germline assignment: CDR1 KGHSH and CDR2 LQKENI. The CDR3 has 16 amino acids. Study-wide points: No CDR3 amino acid sequences were shared by expanded clones across subjects, suggesting private repertoires in all groups. The most TCR clonal expansion was seen in HTLV-1-associated myelopathy, and the least was seen in multiple sclerosis, which fell below healthy controls.

Time point denoted: technical triplicate 2. PBMCs stored at -80 C, numbering 2 million, were the origin of the unsorted libraries. Synthesis of cDNA used 5'RACE (with 10-nucleotide random UMIs). In TCRdb, the 5' RACE reads were re-called with MiXCR into one record per CDR3 protein. The data show more than 50,000 distinct CDR3 sequences, 24% seen once. This clonotype was counted a single time. Its specificity is not known. The chain has TRBV18 and TRBJ1-2, with unresolved D. The source is a man aged 55 to 69 with HTLV-1-associated myelopathy (HAM/TSP). What was sequenced was PBMCs. The CDR3 coding sequence is TGTGCCAGCTCAGTCACCACGGTTTCGGACTCCTATGGCTACACCTTC. Amino acids: CASSVTTVSDSYGYTF.